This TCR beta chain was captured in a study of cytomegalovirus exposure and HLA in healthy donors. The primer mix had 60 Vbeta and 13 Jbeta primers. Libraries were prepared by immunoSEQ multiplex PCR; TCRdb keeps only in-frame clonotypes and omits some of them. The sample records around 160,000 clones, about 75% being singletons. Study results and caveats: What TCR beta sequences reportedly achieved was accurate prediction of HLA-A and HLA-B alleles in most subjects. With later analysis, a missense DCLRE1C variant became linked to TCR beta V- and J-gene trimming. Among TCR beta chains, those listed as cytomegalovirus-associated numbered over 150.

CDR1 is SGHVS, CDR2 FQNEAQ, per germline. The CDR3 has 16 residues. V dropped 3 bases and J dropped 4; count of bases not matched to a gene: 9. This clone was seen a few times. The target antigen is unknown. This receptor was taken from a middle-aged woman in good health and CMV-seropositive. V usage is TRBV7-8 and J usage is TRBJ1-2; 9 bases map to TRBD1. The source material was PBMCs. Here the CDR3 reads CASSFGDRVGIYGYTF. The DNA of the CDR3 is TGTGCCAGCAGCTTCGGGGACAGGGTGGGGATCTATGGCTACACCTTC. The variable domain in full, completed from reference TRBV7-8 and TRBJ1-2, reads GAGVSQSPRYKVAKRGQDVALRCDPISGHVSLFWYQQALGQGPEFLTYFQNEAQLDKSGLPSDRFFAERPEGSVSTLKIQRTQQEDSAVYLCASSFGDRVGIYGYTFGSGTRLTVV.